There are a few counts of the clone carrying this TCR beta chain. Its target is not known. These data are taken from a study of beta chain features in type 1 diabetes. Broader study findings: There was a possibility that cDNA sequencing over-represented cells with high TCR expression. TCRB CDR3 length was moderately but significantly reduced in all four CD4+ subsets of Type 1 diabetes patients. Sampled from patients, naive, central memory and Treg TCRB repertoires appeared more similar than those sampled from healthy donors.

This CDR3 has 19 amino acids. V was pared by 7 bases and J by 4 bases, with 17 bases of the junction left unmatched. Germline assignment: CDR1 SGHRS and CDR2 YFSETQ. Expressed TCRB transcripts were sequenced because the isolated RNA had all been reverse transcribed beforehand. The average read count of naive, central memory and regulatory T cell samples was approximately 3.5 million. Profiled with immunoSEQ multiplex PCR; TCRdb holds only in-frame clones, not every one. The sample lists some 360,000 clones, around 10% occurring once. This clonotype was obtained from a young man with type 1 diabetes. This chain connects TRBV5-1 to TRBJ2-1, with 13 bases fitting TRBD2. What was sequenced was central memory CD4+ T cells from blood. The CDR3 nucleotides read TGCGCCAGCGAGAAGGTAGGACTAGCGGGAGTCTCGATGTACAATGAGCAGTTCTTC. Translating gives CASEKVGLAGVSMYNEQFF.